The clone carrying this TCR beta chain was seen more than once but under ten times. The antigen is unknown. The V gene's germline CDR1 is MGHDK and CDR2 SYGVNS. Trimming cost V 8 bases and J 1 base; bases outside gene matches: 8. This CDR3 has 15 residues. The entry originates in a study of beta chain features in type 1 diabetes. Whole-study results and caveats: Naive, central memory and regulatory TCRB repertoires appeared more similar among patients than healthy donors. Moderate but significant shortening of TCRB CDR3s was recorded in all four CD4+ subsets from Type 1 diabetes patients.

The sequenced template was cDNA made from the entire isolated RNA. Naive, central memory and regulatory T cell samples produced a mean of about 3.4 million reads. Produced via immunoSEQ multiplex PCR; TCRdb's table is partial and in-frame only. The sample records fewer than 400,000 clones, over 7% being singletons. Staining for CD45RO/CCR7/CD25/CD127/CD95/CD27 allowed sorting of CD4+ naive, central memory, regulatory and stem cell-like memory cells. Purity of each sorted population was above 95%. The specimen was central memory CD4+ T cells from blood. This chain uses TRBV25-1 with TRBJ2-3; 8 nucleotides align to TRBD1. The receptor was isolated from a man aged 25 to 45 with type 1 diabetes. The CDR3 loop reads CASGARGQGTDTQYF. The CDR3 DNA is TGTGCCAGCGGCGCCAGGGGGCAAGGCACAGATACGCAGTATTTT.